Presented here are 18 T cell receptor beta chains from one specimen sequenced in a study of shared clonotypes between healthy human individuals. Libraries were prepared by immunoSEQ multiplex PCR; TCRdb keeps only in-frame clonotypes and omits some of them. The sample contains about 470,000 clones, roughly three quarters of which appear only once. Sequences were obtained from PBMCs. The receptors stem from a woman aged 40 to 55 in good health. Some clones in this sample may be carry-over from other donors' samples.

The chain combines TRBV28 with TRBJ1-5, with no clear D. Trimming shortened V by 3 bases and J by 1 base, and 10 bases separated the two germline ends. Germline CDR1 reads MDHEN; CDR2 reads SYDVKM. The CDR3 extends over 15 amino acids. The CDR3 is CASSFGVASNQPQHF. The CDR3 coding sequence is TGTGCCAGCAGTTTCGGGGTCGCAAGCAATCAGCCCCAGCATTTT. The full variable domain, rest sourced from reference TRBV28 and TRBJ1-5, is DVKVTQSSRYLVKRTGEKVFLECVQDMDHENMFWYRQDPGLGLRLIYFSYDVKMKEKGDIPEGYSVSREKKERFSLILESASTNQTSMYLCASSFGVASNQPQHFGDGTRLSIL.

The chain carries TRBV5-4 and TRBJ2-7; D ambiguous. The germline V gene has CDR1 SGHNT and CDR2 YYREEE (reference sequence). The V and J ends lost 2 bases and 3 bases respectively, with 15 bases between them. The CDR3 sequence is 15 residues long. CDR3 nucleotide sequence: TGTGCCAGCAGCTTAATACCTGAACCGGTCTACGAGCAGTACTTC. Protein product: CASSLIPEPVYEQYF. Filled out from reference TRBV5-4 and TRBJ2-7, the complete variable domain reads ETGVTQSPTHLIKTRGQQVTLRCSSQSGHNTVSWYQQALGQGPQFIFQYYREEENGRGNFPPRFSGLQFPNYSSELNVNALELDDSALYLCASSLIPEPVYEQYFGPGTRLTVT.

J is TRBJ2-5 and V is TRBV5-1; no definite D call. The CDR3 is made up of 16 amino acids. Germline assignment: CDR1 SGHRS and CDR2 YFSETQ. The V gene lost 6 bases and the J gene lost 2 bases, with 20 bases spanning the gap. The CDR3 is CASNPTGRQPQETQYF. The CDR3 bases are TGCGCCAGCAACCCAACCGGGCGCCAACCACAAGAGACCCAGTACTTC. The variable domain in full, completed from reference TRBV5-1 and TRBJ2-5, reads KAGVTQTPRYLIKTRGQQVTLSCSPISGHRSVSWYQQTPGQGLQFLFEYFSETQRNKGNFPGRFSGRQFSNSRSEMNVSTLELGDSALYLCASNPTGRQPQETQYFGPGTRLLVL.

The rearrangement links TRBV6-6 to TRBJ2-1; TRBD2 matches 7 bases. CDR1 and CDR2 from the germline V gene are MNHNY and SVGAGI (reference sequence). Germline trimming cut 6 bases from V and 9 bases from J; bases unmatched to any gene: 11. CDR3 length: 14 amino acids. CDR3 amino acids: CASSLLREGSEQFF. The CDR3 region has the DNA TGTGCCAGCAGCCTCTTAAGGGAGGGGAGTGAGCAGTTCTTC.

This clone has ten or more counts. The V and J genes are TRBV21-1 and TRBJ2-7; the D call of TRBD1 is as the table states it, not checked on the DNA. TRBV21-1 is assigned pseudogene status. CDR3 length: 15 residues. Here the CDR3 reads CASSRSTESSYEQYF. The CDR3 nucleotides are TGTGCCAGCAGCAGATCGACAGAGAGCTCCTACGAGCAGTACTTC.

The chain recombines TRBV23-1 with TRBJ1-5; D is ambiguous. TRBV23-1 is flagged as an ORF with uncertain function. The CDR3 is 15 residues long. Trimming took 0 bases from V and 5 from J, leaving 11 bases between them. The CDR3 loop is CASSQSRTYDQPQHF. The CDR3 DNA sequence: TGCGCCAGCAGTCAATCTAGGACCTATGATCAGCCCCAGCATTTT.

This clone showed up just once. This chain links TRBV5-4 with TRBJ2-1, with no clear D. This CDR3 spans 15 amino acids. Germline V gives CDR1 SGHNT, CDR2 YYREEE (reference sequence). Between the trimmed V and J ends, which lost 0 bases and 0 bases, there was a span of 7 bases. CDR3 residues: CASSLGLLSYNEQFF. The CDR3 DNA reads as TGTGCCAGCAGCTTGGGACTCCTCTCCTACAATGAGCAGTTCTTC.

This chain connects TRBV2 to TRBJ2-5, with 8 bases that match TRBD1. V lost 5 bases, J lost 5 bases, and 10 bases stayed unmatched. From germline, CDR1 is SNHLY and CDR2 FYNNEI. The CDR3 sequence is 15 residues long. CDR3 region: CASSRDRDRHETQYF. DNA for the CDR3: TGTGCCAGCAGTCGGGACCGGGACAGGCATGAGACCCAGTACTTC.

CDR3 protein: CAWKTGGGSNQPQHF. DNA for the CDR3: TGTGCCTGGAAGACAGGAGGAGGTTCCAATCAGCCCCAGCATTTT. The rearrangement joins TRBV30 to TRBJ1-5; weak D call: TRBD1 (6 bases). The CDR3 has 15 amino acids. V shed 4 bases and J shed 3 bases, with 16 bases lying between them. Looked up from germline, CDR1 is GTSNPN and CDR2 is SVGIG (reference sequence).

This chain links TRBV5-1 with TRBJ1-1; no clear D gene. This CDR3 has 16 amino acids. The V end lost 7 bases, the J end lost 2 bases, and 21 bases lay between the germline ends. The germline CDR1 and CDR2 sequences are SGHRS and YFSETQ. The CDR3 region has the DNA TGCGCCAGCGCTTCGGTGGGGTTATTAGGAAACACTGAAGCTTTCTTT. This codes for CASASVGLLGNTEAFF.

CDR3: CASRASLGPLYNEQFF. The DNA for the CDR3 is TGTGCCAGCAGGGCCTCTCTGGGACCTCTCTACAATGAGCAGTTCTTC. The J gene is TRBJ2-1, the V gene TRBV28; D possibly uses TRBD1 or TRBD2 (5 bases each). Trimming stripped 6 bases from V and 3 bases from J, with 18 bases between. The CDR3 is made up of 16 amino acids. The germline V gene has CDR1 MDHEN and CDR2 SYDVKM.

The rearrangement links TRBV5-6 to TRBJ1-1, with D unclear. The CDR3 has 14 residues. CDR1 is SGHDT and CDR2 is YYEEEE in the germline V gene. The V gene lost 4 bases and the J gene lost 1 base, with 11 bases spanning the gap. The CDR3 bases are TGTGCCAGCAGCGGTGTATGGGGGAACACTGAAGCTTTCTTT. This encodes CASSGVWGNTEAFF.

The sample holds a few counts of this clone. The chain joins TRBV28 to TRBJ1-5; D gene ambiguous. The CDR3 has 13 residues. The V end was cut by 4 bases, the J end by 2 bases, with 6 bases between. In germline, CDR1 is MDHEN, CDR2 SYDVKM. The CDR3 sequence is CASSSSGNQPQHF. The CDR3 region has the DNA TGTGCCAGCAGTTCCTCAGGCAATCAGCCCCAGCATTTT.

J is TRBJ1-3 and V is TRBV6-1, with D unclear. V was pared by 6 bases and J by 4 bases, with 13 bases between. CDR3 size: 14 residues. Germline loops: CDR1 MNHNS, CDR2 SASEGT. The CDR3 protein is CASSDSEAGNTIYF. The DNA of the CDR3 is TGTGCCAGCAGCGATTCCGAGGCCGGAAACACCATATATTTT.

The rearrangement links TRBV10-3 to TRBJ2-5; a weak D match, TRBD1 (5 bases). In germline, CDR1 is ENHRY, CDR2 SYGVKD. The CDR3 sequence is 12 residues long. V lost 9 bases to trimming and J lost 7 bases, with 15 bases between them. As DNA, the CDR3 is TGTGCCATATCAGTGACAGCTGGGACCCAGTACTTC. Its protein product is CAISVTAGTQYF.

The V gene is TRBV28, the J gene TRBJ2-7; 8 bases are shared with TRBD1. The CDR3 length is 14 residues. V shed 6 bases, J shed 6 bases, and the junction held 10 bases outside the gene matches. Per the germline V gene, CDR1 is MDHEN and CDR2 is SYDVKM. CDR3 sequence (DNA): TGTGCCAGCAGCCGGCCTCAGGGGGCGCGCGAGCAGTACTTC. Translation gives CASSRPQGAREQYF.

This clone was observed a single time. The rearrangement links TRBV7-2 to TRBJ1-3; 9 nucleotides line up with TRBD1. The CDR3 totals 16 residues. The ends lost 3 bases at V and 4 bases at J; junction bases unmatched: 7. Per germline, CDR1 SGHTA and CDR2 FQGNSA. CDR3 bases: TGTGCCAGCAGCTTTTCCGGGACAGGGTTCGGAAACACCATATATTTT. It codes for CASSFSGTGFGNTIYF. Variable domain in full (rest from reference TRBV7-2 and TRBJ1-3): GAGVSQSPSNKVTEKGKDVELRCDPISGHTALYWYRQSLGQGLEFLIYFQGNSAPDKSGLPSDRFSAERTGGSVSTLTIQRTQQEDSAVYLCASSFSGTGFGNTIYFGEGSWLTVV.

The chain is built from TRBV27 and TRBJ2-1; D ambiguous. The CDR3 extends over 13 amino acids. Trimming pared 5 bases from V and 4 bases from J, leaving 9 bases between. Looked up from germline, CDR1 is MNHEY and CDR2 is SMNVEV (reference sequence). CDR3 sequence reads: CASSPTPYNEQFF. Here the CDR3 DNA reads TGTGCCAGCAGTCCGACCCCTTACAATGAGCAGTTCTTC.